The T cell receptor (beta chain) under discussion was sequenced for a study of blood T cell repertoires in COVID-19. This table comes from immunoSEQ multiplex PCR, and its TCRdb copy is limited to in-frame clones, with some not included. The data contain some 160,000 clones, 78% of them singletons. The CDR3 consists of 15 residues. After removal of 5 bases from V and 6 bases from J, the junction contained 11 bases not matched to a gene. CDR1 and CDR2 from the germline V gene are MNHEY and SVGEGT. Material for sequencing was peripheral blood. This TCR derives from a woman older than 75 with acute or convalescent COVID-19. The chain has TRBV6-2 or TRBV6-3 and TRBJ1-1; 8 nucleotides line up with TRBD1. The CDR3, as DNA: TGTGCCAGCAGTATGGGGGACAGGCCAACGGCTGAAGCTTTCTTT. Its protein product is CASSMGDRPTAEAFF.